This is a list of T cell receptor beta chains from one sample in a study of cytomegalovirus exposure and HLA in healthy donors. Generated by immunoSEQ multiplex PCR, the TCRdb table keeps only in-frame clones and is missing some. The sample consists of 250,000 to 300,000 clones, 65% to 90% of them appearing once. Sequenced input: PBMCs. The receptor source for this set is a woman between 18 and 29 years old in good health and CMV-seronegative. The CDR3 runs from the conserved cysteine through the conserved F or W. A D gene is named only where the DNA matches it firmly. Some rows have no size entry. The others give once, few or many, or a class for an expanded clone.

abundance: -
d_gene: TRBD2
v_gene: TRBV12-5
j_gene: TRBJ2-7
CDR3aa: CASGLALGGRKEQYF
CDR3nt: TGTGCTAGTGGTTTGGCTCTGGGCGGGAGGAAGGAGCAGTACTTC

abundance: -
d_gene: -
v_gene: TRBV4-2
j_gene: TRBJ2-7
CDR3aa: CASRGGRGGSYEQYF
CDR3nt: TGTGCCAGCCGAGGGGGCAGGGGAGGATCCTACGAGCAGTACTTC

abundance: -
d_gene: TRBD2
v_gene: TRBV4-3
j_gene: TRBJ2-7
CDR3aa: CASSQERNWGAGPAYEQYF
CDR3nt: TGCGCCAGCAGCCAAGAACGGAATTGGGGAGCGGGGCCTGCCTACGAGCAGTACTTC

abundance: -
d_gene: -
v_gene: TRBV2
j_gene: TRBJ1-1
CDR3aa: CASRPQPGQQNTEAFF
CDR3nt: TGTGCCAGCAGGCCTCAACCGGGACAACAGAACACTGAAGCTTTCTTT

abundance: -
d_gene: TRBD2
v_gene: TRBV2
j_gene: TRBJ2-1
CDR3aa: CASSEEAGGFLSSYNEQFF
CDR3nt: TGTGCCAGCAGTGAAGAGGCGGGAGGATTCTTAAGCTCCTACAATGAGCAGTTCTTC

abundance: -
d_gene: -
v_gene: TRBV18
j_gene: TRBJ1-6
CDR3aa: CASSPPSVSIEFPYNSPLHF
CDR3nt: TGTGCCAGCTCACCACCGTCAGTATCAATCGAATTTCCCTATAATTCACCCCTCCACTTT

abundance: -
d_gene: TRBD1
v_gene: TRBV7-6
j_gene: TRBJ2-5
CDR3aa: CASSLTGSGETQYF
CDR3nt: TGTGCCAGCAGCCTGACAGGGTCGGGAGAGACCCAGTACTTC

abundance: -
d_gene: -
v_gene: TRBV9
j_gene: TRBJ1-6
CDR3aa: CASSLGLDYSPLHF
CDR3nt: TGTGCCAGCAGCTTGGGCCTCGATTATTCACCCCTCCACTTT

abundance: -
d_gene: -
v_gene: TRBV4-1
j_gene: TRBJ2-7
CDR3aa: CASSPLTGKDGEQYF
CDR3nt: TGCGCCAGCAGCCCGTTGACAGGTAAGGACGGCGAGCAGTACTTC

abundance: -
d_gene: TRBD1
v_gene: TRBV29-1
j_gene: TRBJ1-1
CDR3aa: CSARGTANTEAFF
CDR3nt: TGCAGCGCACGAGGGACAGCAAACACTGAAGCTTTCTTT

abundance: -
d_gene: -
v_gene: TRBV11-2
j_gene: TRBJ2-7
CDR3aa: CASSLRGRYEQYF
CDR3nt: TGTGCCAGCAGCTTAAGAGGGCGCTACGAGCAGTACTTC

abundance: few
d_gene: TRBD1
v_gene: TRBV6-5
j_gene: TRBJ1-6
CDR3aa: CASSNLGQTNSPLHF
CDR3nt: TGTGCCAGCAGTAACCTGGGACAGACCAATTCACCCCTCCACTTT

abundance: once
d_gene: -
v_gene: TRBV30
j_gene: TRBJ1-5
CDR3aa: CAWSDKYRVRNQPQHF
CDR3nt: TGTGCCTGGAGTGACAAATACAGGGTGCGTAATCAGCCCCAGCATTTT

abundance: -
d_gene: -
v_gene: TRBV7-6
j_gene: TRBJ1-4
CDR3aa: CASTPGKGREKLFF
CDR3nt: TGTGCCAGCACCCCAGGGAAAGGTCGGGAAAAACTGTTTTTT

abundance: once
d_gene: TRBD2
v_gene: TRBV13
j_gene: TRBJ2-7
CDR3aa: CASSMSGRDSYEQYF
CDR3nt: TGTGCCAGCAGCATGAGCGGGAGAGACTCCTACGAGCAGTACTTC

abundance: -
d_gene: -
v_gene: TRBV10-3
j_gene: TRBJ1-5
CDR3aa: CAISDSPDRLTFLGNQPQHF
CDR3nt: TGTGCCATCAGTGATTCGCCGGACAGACTGACCTTTTTGGGCAATCAGCCCCAGCATTTT

abundance: -
d_gene: TRBD1
v_gene: TRBV9
j_gene: TRBJ2-2
CDR3aa: CASSATGGTNTGELFF
CDR3nt: TGTGCCAGCAGCGCGACAGGGGGCACGAACACCGGGGAGCTGTTTTTT

abundance: -
d_gene: -
v_gene: TRBV4-3
j_gene: TRBJ2-7
CDR3aa: CASSQGLTGYEQYF
CDR3nt: TGCGCCAGCAGCCAAGGACTCACCGGCTACGAGCAGTACTTC

abundance: -
d_gene: -
v_gene: TRBV7-3
j_gene: TRBJ2-1
CDR3aa: CASSLGSAGIGNEQFF
CDR3nt: TGTGCCAGCAGCCTAGGGTCGGCAGGGATCGGGAATGAGCAGTTCTTC

abundance: once
d_gene: -
v_gene: TRBV5-1
j_gene: TRBJ1-1
CDR3aa: CASSLAGQGMNTEAFF
CDR3nt: TGCGCCAGCAGCTTGGCCGGGCAGGGCATGAACACTGAAGCTTTCTTT

abundance: -
d_gene: -
v_gene: TRBV7-6
j_gene: TRBJ1-1
CDR3aa: CASREDSNTEAFF
CDR3nt: TGTGCCTCGAGGGAGGACTCGAACACTGAAGCTTTCTTT

abundance: -
d_gene: TRBD1
v_gene: TRBV13
j_gene: TRBJ1-1
CDR3aa: CASSAQGAEAFF
CDR3nt: TGTGCCAGCAGCGCTCAGGGGGCTGAAGCTTTCTTT

abundance: few
d_gene: TRBD1
v_gene: TRBV11-2
j_gene: TRBJ1-5
CDR3aa: CASSFDRGHQPQHF
CDR3nt: TGTGCCAGCAGCTTTGACAGGGGGCATCAGCCCCAGCATTTT

abundance: -
d_gene: -
v_gene: TRBV9
j_gene: TRBJ2-3
CDR3aa: CASSVEGDHTDTQYF
CDR3nt: TGTGCCAGCAGCGTAGAAGGGGATCACACAGATACGCAGTATTTT